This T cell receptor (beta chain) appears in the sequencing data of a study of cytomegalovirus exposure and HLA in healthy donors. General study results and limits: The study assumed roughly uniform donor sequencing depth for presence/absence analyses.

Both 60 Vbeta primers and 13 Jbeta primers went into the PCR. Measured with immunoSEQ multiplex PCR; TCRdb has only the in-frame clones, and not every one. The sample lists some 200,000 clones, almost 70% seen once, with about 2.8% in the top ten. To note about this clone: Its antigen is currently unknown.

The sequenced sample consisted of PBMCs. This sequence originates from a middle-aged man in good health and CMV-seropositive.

CDR3 nucleotides: TGCAGCGTTGAACCCCAGGGTACTGGGGCCAACGTCCTGACTTTC. Encoded protein: CSVEPQGTGANVLTF. The chain joins TRBV29-1 to TRBJ2-6, with D perhaps TRBD1 (5 bases). CDR1 and CDR2 from the germline V gene are SQVTM and ANQGSEA. Trimming stripped 2 bases from V and 2 bases from J, with 10 bases between. The length of the CDR3 is 15 residues.